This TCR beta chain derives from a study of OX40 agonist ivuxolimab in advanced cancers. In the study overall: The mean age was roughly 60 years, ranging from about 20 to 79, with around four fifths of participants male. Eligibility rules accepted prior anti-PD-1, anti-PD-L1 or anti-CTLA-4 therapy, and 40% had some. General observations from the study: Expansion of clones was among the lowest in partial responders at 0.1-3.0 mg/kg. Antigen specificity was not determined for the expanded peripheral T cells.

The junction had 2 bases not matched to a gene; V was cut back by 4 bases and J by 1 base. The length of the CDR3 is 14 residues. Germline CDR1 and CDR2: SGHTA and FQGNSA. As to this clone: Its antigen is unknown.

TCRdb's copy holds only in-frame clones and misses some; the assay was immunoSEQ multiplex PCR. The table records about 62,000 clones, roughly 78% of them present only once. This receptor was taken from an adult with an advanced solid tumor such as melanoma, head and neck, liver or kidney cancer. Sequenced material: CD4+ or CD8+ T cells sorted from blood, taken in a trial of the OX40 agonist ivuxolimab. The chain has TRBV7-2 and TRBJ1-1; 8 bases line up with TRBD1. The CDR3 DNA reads TGTGCCAGCAGCTACGGGACAGGGAACACTGAAGCTTTCTTT. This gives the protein CASSYGTGNTEAFF.